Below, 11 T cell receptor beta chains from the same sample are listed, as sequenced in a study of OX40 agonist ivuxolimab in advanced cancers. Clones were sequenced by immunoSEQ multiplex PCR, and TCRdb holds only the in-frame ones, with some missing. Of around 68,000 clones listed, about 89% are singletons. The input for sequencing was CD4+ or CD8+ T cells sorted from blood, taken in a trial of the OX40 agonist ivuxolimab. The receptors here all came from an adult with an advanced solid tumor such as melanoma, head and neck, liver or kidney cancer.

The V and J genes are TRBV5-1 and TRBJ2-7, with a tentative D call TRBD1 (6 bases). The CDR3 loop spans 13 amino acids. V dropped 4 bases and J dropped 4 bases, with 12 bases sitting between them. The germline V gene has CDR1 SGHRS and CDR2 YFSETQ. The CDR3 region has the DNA TGCGCCAGCAGCGCAGGGGTTAGATACGAGCAGTACTTC. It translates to CASSAGVRYEQYF.

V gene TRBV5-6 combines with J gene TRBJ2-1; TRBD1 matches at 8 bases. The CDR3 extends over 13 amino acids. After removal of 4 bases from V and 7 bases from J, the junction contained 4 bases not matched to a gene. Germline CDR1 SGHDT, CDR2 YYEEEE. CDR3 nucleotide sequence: TGTGCCAGCAGCCTGACAGGGGTAAATGAGCAGTTCTTC. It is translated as CASSLTGVNEQFF.

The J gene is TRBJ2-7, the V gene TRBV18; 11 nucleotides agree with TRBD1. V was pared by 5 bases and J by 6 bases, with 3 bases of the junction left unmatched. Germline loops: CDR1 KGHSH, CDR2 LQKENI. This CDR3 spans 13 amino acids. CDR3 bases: TGTGCCAGCTCAAGGACAGGGGGCGTCGAGCAGTACTTC. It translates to CASSRTGGVEQYF.

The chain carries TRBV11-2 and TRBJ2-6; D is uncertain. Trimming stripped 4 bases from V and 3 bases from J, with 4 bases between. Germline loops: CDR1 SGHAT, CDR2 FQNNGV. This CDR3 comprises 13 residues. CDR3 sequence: CASSSVGANVLTF. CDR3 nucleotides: TGTGCCAGCAGCTCCGTTGGGGCCAACGTCCTGACTTTC.

Written as DNA, the CDR3 is TGTGCCAGCAGTGAAGGGACCGCCTACGAGCAGTACTTC. Translation: CASSEGTAYEQYF. V and J are TRBV2 and TRBJ2-7, with D unresolved. The V end lost 1 base, the J end lost 2 bases, and 6 bases lay between the germline ends. The CDR3 consists of 13 residues. CDR1 is SNHLY and CDR2 is FYNNEI in the germline V gene.

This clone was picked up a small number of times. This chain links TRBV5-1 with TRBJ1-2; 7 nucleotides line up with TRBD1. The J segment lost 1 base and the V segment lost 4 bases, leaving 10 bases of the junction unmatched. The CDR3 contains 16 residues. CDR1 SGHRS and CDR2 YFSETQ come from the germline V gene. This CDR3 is CASSLGTETVNYGYTF. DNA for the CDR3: TGCGCCAGCAGCCTCGGGACAGAAACTGTTAACTATGGCTACACCTTC.

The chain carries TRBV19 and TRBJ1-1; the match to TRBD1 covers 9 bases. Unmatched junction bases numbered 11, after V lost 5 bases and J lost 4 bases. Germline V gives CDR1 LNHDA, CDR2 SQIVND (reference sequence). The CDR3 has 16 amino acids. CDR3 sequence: CASSRGQGVLGTEAFF. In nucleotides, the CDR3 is TGTGCCAGTAGTCGGGGACAGGGAGTTTTGGGCACTGAAGCTTTCTTT.

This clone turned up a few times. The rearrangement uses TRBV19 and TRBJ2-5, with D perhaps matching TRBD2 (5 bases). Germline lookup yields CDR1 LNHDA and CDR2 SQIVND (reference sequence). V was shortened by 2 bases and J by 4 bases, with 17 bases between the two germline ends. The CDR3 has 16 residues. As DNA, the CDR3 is TGTGCCAGTAGTATATCTCGGTCGGGATTTGGAGAGACCCAGTACTTC. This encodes CASSISRSGFGETQYF. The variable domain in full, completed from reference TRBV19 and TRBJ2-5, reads DGGITQSPKYLFRKEGQNVTLSCEQNLNHDAMYWYRQDPGQGLRLIYYSQIVNDFQKGDIAEGYSVSREKKESFPLTVTSAQKNPTAFYLCASSISRSGFGETQYFGPGTRLLVL.

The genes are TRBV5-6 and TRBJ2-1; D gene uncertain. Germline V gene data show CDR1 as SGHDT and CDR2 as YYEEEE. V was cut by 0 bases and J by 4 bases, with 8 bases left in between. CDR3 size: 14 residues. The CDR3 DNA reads TGTGCCAGCAGCTTGGCCAGCACGTACAATGAGCAGTTCTTC. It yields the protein CASSLASTYNEQFF.

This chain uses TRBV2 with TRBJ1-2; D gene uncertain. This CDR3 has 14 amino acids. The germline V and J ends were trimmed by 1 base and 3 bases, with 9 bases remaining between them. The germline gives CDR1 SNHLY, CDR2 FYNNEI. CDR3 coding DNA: TGTGCCAGCAGTGAAGGATGGGAGGACTATGGCTACACCTTC. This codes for CASSEGWEDYGYTF.

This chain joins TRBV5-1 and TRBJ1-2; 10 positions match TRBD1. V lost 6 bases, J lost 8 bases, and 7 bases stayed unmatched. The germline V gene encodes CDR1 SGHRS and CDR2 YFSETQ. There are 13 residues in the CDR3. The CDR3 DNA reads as TGCGCCAGCACCCCGGGACAGGGGTTGGGCTACACCTTC. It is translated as CASTPGQGLGYTF.